Following are 5 T cell receptor beta chains from one sample sequenced in a study of T cell responses to AZD1222 COVID-19 vaccine. The assay was immunoSEQ multiplex PCR, and TCRdb's table has in-frame clones only and misses some. The sample contains around 78,000 clones, 90% of which appear only once. The material sequenced was peripheral blood, taken 28 days after the second AZD1222 dose. These TCRs come from an adult who received the AZD1222 COVID-19 vaccine.

The CDR3 bases are TGTGCCACCAGCAGAGAGGGGACGGTACAAGAGACCCAGTACTTC. Its translation: CATSREGTVQETQYF. This chain connects TRBV15 to TRBJ2-5; tentatively, D is TRBD1 or TRBD2 (5 bases each). Germline V gene data show CDR1 as LNHNV and CDR2 as YYDKDF (reference sequence). This CDR3 is built from 15 residues. Trimming took 0 bases from V and 2 from J, leaving 10 bases between them.

The chain joins TRBV29-1 to TRBJ2-6, with D possibly matching TRBD2 (5 bases). The V gene's germline CDR1 is SQVTM and CDR2 ANQGSEA. This CDR3 is built from 13 residues. Deletions cut 5 bases from V and 3 bases from J, with 8 bases between. CDR3 in DNA: TGCAGCGTTTTACGGGATGGGGCCAACGTCCTGACTTTC. This gives the protein CSVLRDGANVLTF.

V and J are TRBV11-3 and TRBJ2-3; the D is unclear. The germline V gene encodes CDR1 SGHNT and CDR2 YENEEA. V shed 0 bases and J shed 2 bases, with 9 bases lying between them. The CDR3 consists of 15 residues. The CDR3 protein is CASSLEGSLTDTQYF. In nucleotides, the CDR3 is TGTGCCAGCAGCTTAGAGGGCAGCCTCACAGATACGCAGTATTTT.

The chain is built from TRBV7-9 and TRBJ1-2, with 8 positions matching TRBD1. This CDR3 is built from 17 residues. Looked up from germline, CDR1 is SEHNR and CDR2 is FQNEAQ (reference sequence). V trimming: 5 bases; J trimming: 5 bases; junction bases outside the gene matches: 16. As DNA, the CDR3 is TGTGCCAGCAGCCGTGGACAGGGAGAAGTTAGTAGGTATGGCTACACCTTC. It translates to CASSRGQGEVSRYGYTF.

The chain couples TRBV9 to TRBJ1-6; TRBD1 might be the D (6 bases). Trimming stripped 3 bases from V and 14 bases from J, with 21 bases between. Germline V gene data show CDR1 as SGDLS and CDR2 as YYNGEE. CDR3 length: 15 residues. CDR3 DNA: TGTGCCAGCAGCGCCCCCTCGACAGGCCCTCAGGCCCTCCACTTT. It encodes CASSAPSTGPQALHF.